What follows is one T cell receptor beta chain and its context. The data belong to a study of blood T cells in healthy people across ages. A second PCR of 7 to 11 cycles used a sample-barcoded 5' primer and a J-beta primer mix. TCRdb redid the calling of the 5' RACE reads with MiXCR, one entry per CDR3 protein. The profile shows 650,000 to 700,000 distinct CDR3 sequences, approximately 30% of them singletons. The germline gives CDR1 DFQATT, CDR2 SNEGSKA (reference sequence). The ends were cut back, 5 bases at V and 3 bases at J, with 8 bases in the middle. The CDR3 contains 12 residues. The sequenced sample was blood. V is TRBV20-1 and J is TRBJ1-5; D not certain. The clonotype comes from a woman aged 80 or over in good health. This CDR3 is CSARFNNQPQHF. The CDR3 nucleotides are TGCAGTGCTCGTTTCAACAATCAGCCCCAGCATTTT.